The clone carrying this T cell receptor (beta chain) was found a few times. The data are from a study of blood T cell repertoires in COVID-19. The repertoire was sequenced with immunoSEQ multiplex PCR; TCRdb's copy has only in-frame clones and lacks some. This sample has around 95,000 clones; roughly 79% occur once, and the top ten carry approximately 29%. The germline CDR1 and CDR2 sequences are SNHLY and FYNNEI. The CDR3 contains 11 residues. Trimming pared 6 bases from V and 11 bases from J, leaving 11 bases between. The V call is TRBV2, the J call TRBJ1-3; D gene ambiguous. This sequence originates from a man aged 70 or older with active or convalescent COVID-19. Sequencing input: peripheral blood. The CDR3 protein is CASSLASSIYF. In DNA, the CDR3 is TGTGCCAGCAGCCTCGCGAGCTCCATATATTTT.